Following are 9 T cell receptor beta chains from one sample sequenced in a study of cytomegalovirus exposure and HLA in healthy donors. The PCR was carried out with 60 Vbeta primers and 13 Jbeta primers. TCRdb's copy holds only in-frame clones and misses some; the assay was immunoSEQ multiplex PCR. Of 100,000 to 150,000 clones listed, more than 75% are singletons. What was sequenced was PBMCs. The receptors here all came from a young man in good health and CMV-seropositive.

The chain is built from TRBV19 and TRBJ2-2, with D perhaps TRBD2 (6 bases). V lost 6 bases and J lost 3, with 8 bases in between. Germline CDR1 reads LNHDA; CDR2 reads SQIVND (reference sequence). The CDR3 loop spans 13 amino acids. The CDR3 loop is CASSGTYTGELFF. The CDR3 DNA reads TGTGCCAGTAGCGGGACTTACACCGGGGAGCTGTTTTTT. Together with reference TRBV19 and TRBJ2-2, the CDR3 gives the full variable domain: DGGITQSPKYLFRKEGQNVTLSCEQNLNHDAMYWYRQDPGQGLRLIYYSQIVNDFQKGDIAEGYSVSREKKESFPLTVTSAQKNPTAFYLCASSGTYTGELFFGEGSRLTVL.

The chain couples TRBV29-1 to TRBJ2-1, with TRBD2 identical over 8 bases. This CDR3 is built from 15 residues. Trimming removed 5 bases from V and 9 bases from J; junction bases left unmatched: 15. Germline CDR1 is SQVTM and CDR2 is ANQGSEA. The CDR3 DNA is TGCAGCGTTAGGCTACTAGCGGAAGGTAGGGGTGAGCAGTTCTTC. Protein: CSVRLLAEGRGEQFF.

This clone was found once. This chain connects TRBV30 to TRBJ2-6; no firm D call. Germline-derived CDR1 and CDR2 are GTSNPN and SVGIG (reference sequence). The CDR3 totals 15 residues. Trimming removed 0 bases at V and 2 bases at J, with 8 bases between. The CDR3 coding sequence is TGTGCCTGGAGTGTTGGTGTAGCTGGGGCCAACGTCCTGACTTTC. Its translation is CAWSVGVAGANVLTF.

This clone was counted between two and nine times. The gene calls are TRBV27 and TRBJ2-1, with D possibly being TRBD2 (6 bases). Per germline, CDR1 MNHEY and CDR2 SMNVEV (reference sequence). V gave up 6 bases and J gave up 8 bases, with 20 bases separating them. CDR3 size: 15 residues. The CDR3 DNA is TGTGCCAGCAGGGGTAGAAATGGACTATACGATGAGCAGTTCTTC. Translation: CASRGRNGLYDEQFF.

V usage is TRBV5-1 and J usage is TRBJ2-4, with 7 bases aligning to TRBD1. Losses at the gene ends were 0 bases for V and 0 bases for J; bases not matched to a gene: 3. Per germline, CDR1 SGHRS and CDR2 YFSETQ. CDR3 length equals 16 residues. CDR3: CASSLVGGLAKNIQYF. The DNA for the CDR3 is TGCGCCAGCAGCTTGGTAGGGGGCCTAGCCAAAAACATTCAGTACTTC.

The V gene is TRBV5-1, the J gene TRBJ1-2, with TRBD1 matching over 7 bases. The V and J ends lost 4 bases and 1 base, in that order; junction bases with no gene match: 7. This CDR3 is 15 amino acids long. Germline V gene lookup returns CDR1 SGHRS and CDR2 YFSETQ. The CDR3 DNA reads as TGCGCCAGCAGCCCCGCCTCAGGGGGTAACTATGGCTACACCTTC. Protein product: CASSPASGGNYGYTF. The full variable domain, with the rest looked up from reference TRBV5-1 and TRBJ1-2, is KAGVTQTPRYLIKTRGQQVTLSCSPISGHRSVSWYQQTPGQGLQFLFEYFSETQRNKGNFPGRFSGRQFSNSRSEMNVSTLELGDSALYLCASSPASGGNYGYTFGSGTRLTVV.

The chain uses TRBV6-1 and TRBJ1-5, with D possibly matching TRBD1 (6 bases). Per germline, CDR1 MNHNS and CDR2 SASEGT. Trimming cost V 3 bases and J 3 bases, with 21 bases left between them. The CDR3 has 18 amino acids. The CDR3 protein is CASSEGLGGTLVNQPQHF. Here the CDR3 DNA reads TGTGCCAGCAGTGAGGGTCTAGGGGGAACGTTAGTCAATCAGCCCCAGCATTTT.

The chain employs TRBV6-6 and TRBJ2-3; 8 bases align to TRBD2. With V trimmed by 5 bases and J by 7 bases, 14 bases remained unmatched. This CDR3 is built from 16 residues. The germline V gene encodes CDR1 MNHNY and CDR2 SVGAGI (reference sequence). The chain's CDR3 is CASSRLSGSTRNTQYF. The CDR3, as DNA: TGTGCCAGCAGTCGACTCAGCGGGAGTACCCGAAATACGCAGTATTTT.

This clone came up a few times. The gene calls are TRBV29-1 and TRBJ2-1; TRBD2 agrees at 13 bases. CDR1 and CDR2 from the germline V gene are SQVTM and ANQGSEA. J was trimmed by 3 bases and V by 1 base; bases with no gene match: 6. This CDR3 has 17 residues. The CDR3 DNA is TGCAGCGTTGAAGGGGGACTAGCGGGAAGATTCTACAATGAGCAGTTCTTC. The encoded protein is CSVEGGLAGRFYNEQFF.